These 9 T cell receptor beta chains were sequenced from one sample in a study of blood T cell repertoires in COVID-19. Using immunoSEQ multiplex PCR, the repertoire was profiled, and TCRdb retains in-frame clones only, with some absent. The data contain over 40,000 clones, approximately 86% of them singletons. Sequencing used peripheral blood. The receptors derive from a woman older than 75 with acute or convalescent COVID-19.

The J gene is TRBJ1-5, the V gene TRBV6-4; D is unresolved. The germline V gene encodes CDR1 MRHNA and CDR2 SNTAGT. V dropped 0 bases and J dropped 7 bases, with 13 bases sitting between them. The CDR3 runs 15 residues. The CDR3 region has the DNA TGTGCCAGCAGTGACTCTGAGGGCCGACTCCAGCCCCAGCATTTT. It encodes CASSDSEGRLQPQHF.

This chain uses TRBV18 with TRBJ2-7; TRBD2 matches at 9 bases. This CDR3 spans 15 amino acids. V lost 3 bases, J lost 6 bases, and 9 bases stayed unmatched. Germline V gene data show CDR1 as KGHSH and CDR2 as LQKENI. CDR3 in DNA: TGTGCCAGCTCACCCAAAGCGGGGGGCGATCTCGAGCAGTACTTC. This sequence encodes CASSPKAGGDLEQYF.

The V call is TRBV19, the J call TRBJ2-1; TRBD1 is a possible D gene (5 bases). The V end lost 5 bases, the J end lost 8 bases, and 19 bases lay between the germline ends. This CDR3 is 15 amino acids long. Germline values: CDR1 LNHDA, CDR2 SQIVND (reference sequence). The CDR3 DNA sequence: TGTGCCAGTAGTTCCAGGACACGCCGAGGCGATGAGCAGTTCTTC. Translated: CASSSRTRRGDEQFF. The full variable domain, in which reference TRBV19 and TRBJ2-1 provide the parts outside the CDR3, is DGGITQSPKYLFRKEGQNVTLSCEQNLNHDAMYWYRQDPGQGLRLIYYSQIVNDFQKGDIAEGYSVSREKKESFPLTVTSAQKNPTAFYLCASSSRTRRGDEQFFGPGTRLTVL.

The V gene is TRBV4-2, the J gene TRBJ2-2; TRBD1 aligns across 11 bases. Per the germline V gene, CDR1 is LGHNA and CDR2 is YNFKEQ. V shed 10 bases and J 5 bases; nucleotides not matched to a gene: 9. CDR3 length equals 15 residues. CDR3 nucleotides: TGTGCCACCGGACCGGGACAGGGGGGTACCGGGGAGCTGTTTTTT. Protein product: CATGPGQGGTGELFF.

The chain couples TRBV30 to TRBJ1-5, with TRBD1 as a possible D gene (6 bases). This CDR3 is 14 amino acids long. Trimming pared 5 bases from V and 6 bases from J, leaving 17 bases between. From germline, CDR1 is GTSNPN and CDR2 SVGIG (reference sequence). For the CDR3, the DNA is TGTGCCTGGGGGGCACAGGGAAAAGGTCAGCCCCAGCATTTT. Translation: CAWGAQGKGQPQHF.

J is TRBJ2-2 and V is TRBV6-5; a possible D gene is TRBD2 (6 bases). The germline V gene has CDR1 MNHEY and CDR2 SVGAGI. V was cut by 11 bases and J by 1 base, with 14 bases left in between. This CDR3 is 14 amino acids long. CDR3 nucleotide sequence: TGTGCCGTAACTAAGACTAGGAACACCGGGGAGCTGTTTTTT. This codes for CAVTKTRNTGELFF.

The V and J genes are TRBV6-2 or TRBV6-3 and TRBJ2-2, with 11 bases identical to TRBD1. The V segment lost 5 bases and the J segment 5 bases; nucleotides outside the gene matches: 10. Per the germline V gene, CDR1 is MNHEY and CDR2 is SVGEGT. This CDR3 contains 17 residues. CDR3 nucleotide sequence: TGTGCCAGCAGTCCCCAGCGGACAGGGGGCGCGACCGGGGAGCTGTTTTTT. Protein product: CASSPQRTGGATGELFF.

The genes are TRBV2 and TRBJ2-1, with TRBD1 as a possible D gene (5 bases). The CDR3 has 15 residues. CDR1 and CDR2 from the germline V gene are SNHLY and FYNNEI. Trimming shortened V by 2 bases and J by 0 bases, and 8 bases separated the two germline ends. CDR3 in DNA: TGTGCCAGCAGTGAACAAGGGGCCTCCTACAATGAGCAGTTCTTC. Protein product: CASSEQGASYNEQFF.

The gene calls are TRBV19 and TRBJ1-2; perhaps TRBD1 as D (5 bases). The CDR3 is 14 amino acids. V lost 6 bases, J lost 4 bases, and 15 bases lay in between. Germline V gene sequence: CDR1 LNHDA, CDR2 SQIVND (reference sequence). The CDR3 region has the DNA TGTGCCAGTAGCCCCCTCGGGGGACCCTATGGCTACACCTTC. This encodes CASSPLGGPYGYTF.